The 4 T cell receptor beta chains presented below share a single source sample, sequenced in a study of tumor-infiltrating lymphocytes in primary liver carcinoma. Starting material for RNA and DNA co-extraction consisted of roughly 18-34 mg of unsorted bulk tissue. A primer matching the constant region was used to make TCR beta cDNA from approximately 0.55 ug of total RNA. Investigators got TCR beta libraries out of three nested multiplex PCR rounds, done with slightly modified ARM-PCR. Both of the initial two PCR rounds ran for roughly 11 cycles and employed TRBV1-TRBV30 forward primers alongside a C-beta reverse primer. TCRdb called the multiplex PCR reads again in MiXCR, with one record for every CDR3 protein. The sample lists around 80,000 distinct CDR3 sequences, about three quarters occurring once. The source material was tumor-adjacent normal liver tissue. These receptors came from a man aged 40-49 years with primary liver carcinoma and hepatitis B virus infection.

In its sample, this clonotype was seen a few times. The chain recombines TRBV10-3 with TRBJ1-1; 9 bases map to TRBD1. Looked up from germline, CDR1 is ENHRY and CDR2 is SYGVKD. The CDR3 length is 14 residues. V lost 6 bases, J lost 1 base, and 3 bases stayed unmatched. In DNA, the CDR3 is TGTGCCATCAGCCCGGACAGGGGGAACACTGAAGCTTTCTTT. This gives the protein CAISPDRGNTEAFF.

CDR3 nucleotides: TGTATCATCAGAGACCTGCCGACTGTCTCCTACAATGAGCAGTTCTTC. Its protein product is CIIRDLPTVSYNEQFF. This chain connects TRBV10-3 to TRBJ2-1; unclear D gene. Germline values: CDR1 ENHRY, CDR2 SYGVKD. There are 16 residues in the CDR3.

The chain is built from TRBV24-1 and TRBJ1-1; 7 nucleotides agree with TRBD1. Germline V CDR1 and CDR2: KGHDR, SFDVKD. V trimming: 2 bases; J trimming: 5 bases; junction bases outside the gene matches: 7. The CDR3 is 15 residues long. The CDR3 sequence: CATSDSGTVGTEAFF. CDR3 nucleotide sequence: TGTGCCACCAGTGATTCCGGGACAGTCGGAACTGAAGCTTTCTTT.

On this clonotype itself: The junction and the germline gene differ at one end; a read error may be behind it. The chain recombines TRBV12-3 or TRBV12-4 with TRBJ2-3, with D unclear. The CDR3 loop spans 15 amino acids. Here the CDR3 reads CASSLLSSSTYTQYF. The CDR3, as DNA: TGTGCCAGCAGTCTTCTTTCAAGCAGCACATATACGCAGTATTTT.